This T cell receptor (beta chain) was captured in a study of regulatory T cells in long-lasting Graves disease. Findings and caveats of the study: Under persistent disease, TRBV28, TRBJ1-2 and TRBJ2-5 were used preferentially.

Trimming stripped 5 bases from V and 0 bases from J, with 11 bases between. Germline CDR1 reads MNHEY; CDR2 reads SMNVEV (reference sequence). The CDR3 sequence is 15 residues long. Arm-PCR of CDR3 regions with iRepertoire HTBI primers generated TCR beta libraries. TCRdb redid the calling of the multiplex PCR reads with MiXCR, one entry per CDR3 protein. This sample has approximately 440,000 distinct CDR3 sequences; about a quarter occur once, and the top ten carry roughly 26%. Turning to this clonotype: The antigen is not known.

The time point was: persistent/refractory GD, antithyroid drugs over 5 years with positive TRAb. Construction of the TCR library relied on RNA isolated from PBMCs. The rearrangement uses TRBV27 and TRBJ1-5; D unresolved. The material was peripheral blood mononuclear cells (PBMCs), obtained when the disease was refractory, from a patient treated with antithyroid drugs. This receptor was obtained from a female donor with Graves disease. CDR3 bases: TGTGCCAGCAGTCTACATGGATATAGCAATCAGCCCCAGCATTTT. Translation gives CASSLHGYSNQPQHF.